Listed here is a single T cell receptor beta chain. Its specificity is unknown. This sample is drawn from a study of T-cell memory formation after mild COVID-19. Findings and caveats of the study: Some responding clones appeared in pre-infection memory, suggesting cross-reactive memory joined.

The V gene's germline CDR1 is SNHLY and CDR2 FYNNEI. Trimming removed 4 bases at V and 8 bases at J, with 12 bases between. The CDR3 runs to 13 residues. MiXCR, applied by TCRdb to the 5' RACE reads, yields one record per CDR3 protein. Of approximately 190,000 distinct CDR3 sequences listed, 15% to 20% were seen once; the top ten hold around 2.4%. The chain links TRBV2 to TRBJ2-1; no definite D call. Sequencing was carried out using PBMCs or a T cell subset sorted from them (not recorded which). This sequence was found in an adult woman who had mild COVID-19 (a few samples of this study predate the infection). Cell type and time point are not known. CDR3 coding DNA: TGTGCCAGCAGTGCCCTTCTGGACCATGAGCAGTTCTTC. Translation: CASSALLDHEQFF.